Listed here are 29 T cell receptor beta chains from one sample, sequenced in a study of CD8 T cells in Susac syndrome. When the RNA was reverse transcribed, random hexamers were used with an input of roughly 0.5 to 1 ug. TCRdb re-called the immunoSEQ multiplex PCR reads through MiXCR, storing one row per CDR3 protein. In the table there are about 210,000 distinct CDR3 sequences, roughly 96% of which are singletons. The sample taken for sequencing was CD4+ T cells from PBMCs. All receptors derive from a human donor with multiple sclerosis.

The chain recombines TRBV5-4 with TRBJ1-5, with D hard to call. The CDR3 is 13 amino acids. Trimming cost V 0 bases and J 7 bases, with 8 bases left between them. The V gene's germline CDR1 is SGHNT and CDR2 YYREEE (reference sequence). The CDR3 protein is CASSLDVAQPQHF. The CDR3, as DNA: TGTGCCAGCAGCTTGGACGTGGCCCAGCCCCAGCATTTT.

V gene TRBV3-1 combines with J gene TRBJ1-2; 9 positions agree with TRBD1. The CDR3 has 12 residues. The V and J ends lost 8 bases and 7 bases, in that order; junction bases with no gene match: 5. CDR1 and CDR2 (germline): LGHDT, YNNKEL (reference sequence). This CDR3 reads CASAGTGFGYTF. The DNA of the CDR3 is TGTGCCAGCGCCGGGACAGGGTTTGGCTACACCTTC. Supplemented by reference TRBV3-1 and TRBJ1-2, the full variable domain reads DTAVSQTPKYLVTQMGNDKSIKCEQNLGHDTMYWYKQDSKKFLKIMFSYNNKELIINETVPNRFSPKSPDKAHLNLHINSLELGDSAVYFCASAGTGFGYTFGSGTRLTVV.

The rearrangement uses TRBV7-2 and TRBJ1-2, with D unclear. The length of the CDR3 is 16 residues. Trimming removed 1 base at V and 4 bases at J, with 16 bases between. Germline V lookup: CDR1 SGHTA, CDR2 FQGNSA. In DNA form, the CDR3 reads TGTGCCAGCAGCTTAGGATGGCGGGGTCCCGGCTATGGCTACACCTTC. Amino acids: CASSLGWRGPGYGYTF.

V gene TRBV11-2 combines with J gene TRBJ2-3; 7 bases fit TRBD1. The CDR3 sequence is 15 residues long. Per the germline V gene, CDR1 is SGHAT and CDR2 is FQNNGV. Losses at the gene ends were 7 bases for V and 5 bases for J; bases not matched to a gene: 12. The CDR3 sequence is CASTRTPGQRDTQYF. The CDR3 nucleotides are TGTGCCAGCACCCGGACCCCGGGACAGAGAGATACGCAGTATTTT.

J is TRBJ2-7 and V is TRBV12-3 or TRBV12-4; TRBD1 might be the D (5 bases). The CDR3 is made up of 13 amino acids. Trimming took 8 bases from V and 2 from J, leaving 13 bases between them. The CDR3 here is CASSRVITYEQYF. In DNA, the CDR3 is TGTGCCAGCTCCAGGGTTATAACCTACGAGCAGTACTTC.

The chain combines TRBV20-1 with TRBJ2-5; D tentatively fits TRBD1 or TRBD2 (5 bases each). The CDR3 is 17 residues long. Deletions cut 5 bases from V and 3 bases from J, with 25 bases between. Germline CDR1 is DFQATT and CDR2 is SNEGSKA (reference sequence). CDR3 residues: CSASRGGKPGPEETQYF. The CDR3 DNA follows: TGCAGTGCTTCTAGGGGCGGAAAACCGGGGCCCGAAGAGACCCAGTACTTC.

The V call is TRBV20-1, the J call TRBJ2-1, with 14 bases aligning to TRBD2. J lost 9 bases, V lost 0 bases, and 4 bases had no gene match. Germline V gene data show CDR1 as DFQATT and CDR2 as SNEGSKA (reference sequence). CDR3 length: 15 residues. CDR3 nucleotides: TGCAGTGCTAGAGACGGACTAGCGGGAGGACGTGAGCAGTTCTTC. Amino acid sequence: CSARDGLAGGREQFF.

J is TRBJ2-3 and V is TRBV19, with unresolved D. Germline V gene lookup returns CDR1 LNHDA and CDR2 SQIVND (reference sequence). CDR3 size: 14 residues. V lost 7 bases, J lost 2 bases, and 13 bases lay in between. The CDR3 nucleotides read TGTGCCAGTAATCCATCACCGACCACAGATACGCAGTATTTT. Amino acids: CASNPSPTTDTQYF.

CDR3 protein: CASSVQGANYSPLHF. CDR3 nucleotide sequence: TGTGCCAGCAGCGTACAGGGGGCGAATTATTCACCCCTCCACTTT. The chain uses TRBV7-2 and TRBJ1-6, with TRBD1 matching over 9 bases. V gave up 5 bases and J gave up 8 bases; unmatched junction bases: 7. The CDR3 covers 15 residues. From germline, CDR1 is SGHTA and CDR2 FQGNSA.

V usage is TRBV20-1 and J usage is TRBJ2-2; unclear D gene. Trimming shortened V by 3 bases and J by 1 base, and 6 bases separated the two germline ends. The CDR3 contains 13 residues. The germline gives CDR1 DFQATT, CDR2 SNEGSKA (reference sequence). CDR3 region: CSASLGNTGELFF. The CDR3 DNA reads as TGCAGTGCTAGTCTCGGGAACACCGGGGAGCTGTTTTTT.

The genes are TRBV3-1 and TRBJ1-3; 7 nucleotides align to TRBD1. This CDR3 spans 15 amino acids. Germline V lookup: CDR1 LGHDT, CDR2 YNNKEL (reference sequence). V lost 2 bases and J lost 3; bases outside the gene matches: 4. The CDR3 DNA sequence: TGTGCCAGCAGCCAAAGGACAGGCCTTGGAAACACCATATATTTT. This codes for CASSQRTGLGNTIYF.

The rearrangement joins TRBV29-1 to TRBJ2-5; either TRBD1 or TRBD2 may fit D (5 bases each). TRBJ2-1 explains the end of the DNA better; the J call may be wrong. CDR3 length: 12 amino acids. CDR1 and CDR2 (germline): SQVTM, ANQGSEA. CDR3 sequence: CSAPARSGTQFF. CDR3 sequence (DNA): TGCAGCGCACCCGCCCGCTCCGGGACCCAGTTCTTC.

The chain has TRBV6-1 and TRBJ2-5; 13 nucleotides align to TRBD2. The CDR3 sequence is 17 residues long. CDR1 and CDR2 (germline): MNHNS, SASEGT. V gave up 6 bases and J gave up 5 bases; unmatched junction bases: 12. The CDR3 bases are TGTGCCAGCAGCCAAGCCGGACTAGCGGGAGACGGGGAGACCCAGTACTTC. Residues: CASSQAGLAGDGETQYF.

This chain joins TRBV2 and TRBJ1-5; TRBD1 might be the D (5 bases). The germline V gene encodes CDR1 SNHLY and CDR2 FYNNEI. V lost 8 bases and J lost 0, with 14 bases in between. This CDR3 spans 15 amino acids. The CDR3 DNA reads as TGTGCCAGCGGGGGTTGGGAGTCTAGCAATCAGCCCCAGCATTTT. Protein product: CASGGWESSNQPQHF.

CDR3 DNA: TGCAGTGCTAGTAAGTTAGCGGGAGGATCCTACAATGAGCAGTTCTTC. Protein sequence: CSASKLAGGSYNEQFF. V is TRBV20-1 and J is TRBJ2-1, with TRBD2 matching over 10 bases. Germline V CDR1 and CDR2: DFQATT, SNEGSKA (reference sequence). CDR3 length equals 16 residues. V lost 3 bases to trimming and J lost 1 base; unmatched junction nucleotides: 6.

This clonotype was seen just once. The rearrangement uses TRBV5-1 and TRBJ1-2; D not certain. The germline V gene encodes CDR1 SGHRS and CDR2 YFSETQ. The V end was cut by 4 bases, the J end by 4 bases, with 17 bases between. The CDR3 loop spans 15 amino acids. The CDR3 DNA reads as TGCGCCAGCAGCAGTGAGCGACCGGACTCCTATGGCTACACCTTC. Protein: CASSSERPDSYGYTF.

This clonotype was recorded a few times. The chain uses TRBV12-3 or TRBV12-4 and TRBJ2-7; D perhaps matches TRBD2 (6 bases). V was clipped by 3 bases and J by 4 bases, with 7 bases between them. The CDR3 is 12 residues long. The CDR3 spells CASSFRGYEQYF. DNA for the CDR3: TGTGCCAGCAGTTTTCGGGGGTACGAGCAGTACTTC.

This clonotype occurred once. This chain uses TRBV29-1 with TRBJ1-1; D is unclear. The V and J ends lost 4 bases and 2 bases respectively, with 5 bases between them. The CDR3 has 11 amino acids. The V gene's germline CDR1 is SQVTM and CDR2 ANQGSEA. The CDR3 region is CSVGLNTEAFF. The DNA of the CDR3 is TGCAGCGTTGGGCTAAACACTGAAGCTTTCTTT.

V gene TRBV9 combines with J gene TRBJ1-6; 9 bases align to TRBD1. Germline CDR1 is SGDLS and CDR2 is YYNGEE. This CDR3 has 14 amino acids. Germline trimming cut 2 bases from V and 7 bases from J; bases unmatched to any gene: 1. The CDR3 DNA follows: TGTGCCAGCAGCGTTGGGACAGGGAATTCACCCCTCCACTTT. Encoded protein: CASSVGTGNSPLHF.

The rearrangement joins TRBV29-1 to TRBJ1-4, with D possibly being TRBD1 (5 bases). This CDR3 is 13 amino acids long. Trimming took off 4 bases at V and 3 bases at J, with 9 bases between the two ends. Germline V lookup: CDR1 SQVTM, CDR2 ANQGSEA. CDR3 amino acids: CSVGQSPNEKLFF. The CDR3 bases are TGCAGCGTTGGACAGAGCCCTAATGAAAAACTGTTTTTT.

This chain connects TRBV9 to TRBJ2-3, with TRBD2 matching over 11 bases. Germline V lookup: CDR1 SGDLS, CDR2 YYNGEE. The CDR3 is 16 residues long. V was pared by 4 bases and J by 2 bases, with 6 bases of the junction left unmatched. CDR3 residues: CASSLAGGQITDTQYF. Here the CDR3 DNA reads TGTGCCAGCAGCTTAGCGGGGGGGCAGATCACAGATACGCAGTATTTT.

The chain couples TRBV5-1 to TRBJ2-1; 9 bases align to TRBD1. This CDR3 is 13 amino acids long. With 4 bases clipped from V and 8 bases from J, the junction kept 4 bases outside the gene matches. From germline, CDR1 is SGHRS and CDR2 YFSETQ. The CDR3 DNA reads as TGCGCCAGCAGCGACAGGGGGGCATATGAGCAGTTCTTC. Amino acids: CASSDRGAYEQFF. The variable domain in full, completed from reference TRBV5-1 and TRBJ2-1, reads KAGVTQTPRYLIKTRGQQVTLSCSPISGHRSVSWYQQTPGQGLQFLFEYFSETQRNKGNFPGRFSGRQFSNSRSEMNVSTLELGDSALYLCASSDRGAYEQFFGPGTRLTVL.

The rearrangement uses TRBV20-1 and TRBJ2-4; 9 bases align to TRBD2. This CDR3 is built from 14 residues. Trimming removed 2 bases from V and 7 bases from J; junction bases left unmatched: 6. From germline, CDR1 is DFQATT and CDR2 SNEGSKA (reference sequence). CDR3 bases: TGCAGTGCTAGACTAGCGGGGCTACACAACATTCAGTACTTC. Translation gives CSARLAGLHNIQYF.

The chain carries TRBV11-2 and TRBJ2-1; D is undetermined. V was cut by 1 base and J by 8 bases, with 6 bases left in between. This CDR3 contains 12 residues. From germline, CDR1 is SGHAT and CDR2 FQNNGV. CDR3 sequence: CASSLVLYEQFF. DNA for the CDR3: TGTGCCAGCAGCTTAGTACTGTATGAGCAGTTCTTC.

The J gene is TRBJ2-7, the V gene TRBV10-3; TRBD2 matches at 11 bases. V shed 8 bases and J 7 bases; nucleotides not matched to a gene: 13. Germline V gene sequence: CDR1 ENHRY, CDR2 SYGVKD. The CDR3 has 15 amino acids. The CDR3 DNA reads TGTGCCATCGCCCCGACTAGCGGGGTGGAGGGAGAGCAGTACTTC. Its translation: CAIAPTSGVEGEQYF.

The chain couples TRBV7-7 to TRBJ2-5, with a tentative D call TRBD1 (6 bases). The CDR3 sequence is 13 residues long. Germline V CDR1 and CDR2: SSHAT, FNYEAQ (reference sequence). V was clipped by 6 bases and J by 1 base, with 9 bases between them. The CDR3 loop reads CASSRQVQETQYF. The CDR3 region has the DNA TGTGCCAGCAGTCGACAGGTCCAAGAGACCCAGTACTTC.

V gene TRBV2 combines with J gene TRBJ1-5, with D uncertain. The CDR3 runs 11 residues. Germline-derived CDR1 and CDR2 are SNHLY and FYNNEI. Trimming shortened V by 1 base and J by 11 bases, and 6 bases separated the two germline ends. The CDR3 coding sequence is TGTGCCAGCAGTGAAGGAAAGGCCCAGCATTTT. Amino acid sequence: CASSEGKAQHF.

The chain carries TRBV27 and TRBJ1-1; TRBD1 is a possible D gene (5 bases). From germline, CDR1 is MNHEY and CDR2 SMNVEV (reference sequence). The CDR3 covers 15 residues. The V end was cut by 8 bases, the J end by 4 bases, with 20 bases between. The CDR3 spells CASRSGGLAITEAFF. The CDR3 region has the DNA TGTGCCAGCCGCTCTGGGGGTCTTGCTATCACTGAAGCTTTCTTT.

The chain links TRBV27 to TRBJ1-2, with 8 bases fitting TRBD1. CDR3 length: 13 residues. The germline CDR1 and CDR2 sequences are MNHEY and SMNVEV (reference sequence). The V and J ends lost 5 bases and 8 bases, in that order; junction bases with no gene match: 7. The CDR3 DNA is TGTGCCAGCAGTACCCGGACAGGGTTGGGCTACACCTTC. It codes for CASSTRTGLGYTF.